This TCR beta chain was sequenced during a study of breast tumors, draining lymph nodes, adjacent tissues. Study results and caveats: Tumor repertoires ranked between lymph nodes and nontumor tissue in diversity, with V and J gene preferences.

TCRdb re-called the multiplex PCR reads through MiXCR, storing one row per CDR3 protein. The data contain 11,000 or so distinct CDR3 sequences, about 56% of them seen just once; the ten biggest clones take up 30% to 40%. V lost 4 bases, J lost 7 bases, and 16 bases stayed unmatched. Germline assignment: CDR1 SGHKS and CDR2 YYEKEE (reference sequence). The CDR3 is 16 amino acids. A note on this clonotype: Antigen specificity is unknown.

Sequenced input: breast tumor tissue. This clonotype was sampled from a female donor with breast cancer. Some clones in this sample may be carry-over from other donors' samples. The chain recombines TRBV5-5 with TRBJ2-7; 8 positions match TRBD2. As DNA, the CDR3 is TGTGCCAGCAGCCTTTCGGGGCTAGCGGGTTCGGTTGAGCAGTACTTC. Protein: CASSLSGLAGSVEQYF.